Each of the 26 T cell receptor beta chains below was sequenced from the same sample in a study of shared clonotypes between healthy human individuals. Produced via immunoSEQ multiplex PCR; TCRdb's table is partial and in-frame only. The sample lists millions of clones; 90% to 95% were seen once. Sequencing used naive CD4+ T cells sorted from blood. Subset reported: CD45RA+ positively selected. Receptors originate from a man between 18 and 35 years old in good health.

About this clone itself: A much larger clone is a single base away; this may be a read error. This sample includes further DNA sequences coding for the same CDR3. The V and J genes are TRBV7-2 and TRBJ2-2; D not certain. Trimming removed 3 bases from V and 4 bases from J, with 3 bases in between. Germline lookup yields CDR1 SGHTA and CDR2 FQGNSA. There are 12 residues in the CDR3. The CDR3 is CASSFGTGELFF. In DNA, the CDR3 is TGTGCCAGCAGCTTCGGCACCGGGGAGCTGTTTTTT.

The count of this clone is one. V usage is TRBV6-6 and J usage is TRBJ2-7, with 10 bases fitting TRBD1. This CDR3 region has 16 residues. Germline-derived CDR1 and CDR2 are MNHNY and SVGAGI (reference sequence). J lost 3 bases, V lost 0 bases, and 5 bases had no gene match. The DNA of the CDR3 is TGTGCCAGCAGTTACTCGGGACAGGGGTTCGGCTACGAGCAGTACTTC. It yields the protein CASSYSGQGFGYEQYF.

This chain uses TRBV7-9 with TRBJ2-5; 8 nucleotides line up with TRBD2. V shed 5 bases, J shed 7 bases, and the junction held 12 bases outside the gene matches. Germline CDR1 and CDR2: SEHNR and FQNEAQ (reference sequence). This CDR3 has 15 amino acids. CDR3 nucleotide sequence: TGTGCCAGCAGCCCCTCGGGGGGGGGATTGTGGACCCAGTACTTC. Its translation is CASSPSGGGLWTQYF.

CDR3: CASSQQKDSFSTDTQYF. The CDR3 DNA reads as TGCGCCAGCAGCCAACAAAAGGACAGTTTTAGCACAGATACGCAGTATTTT. V usage is TRBV4-3 and J usage is TRBJ2-3; a weak D match, TRBD1 (6 bases). The CDR3 has 17 amino acids. Trimming removed 2 bases at V and 0 bases at J, with 15 bases between. Germline loops: CDR1 LGHNA, CDR2 YSLEER.

V gene TRBV14 combines with J gene TRBJ2-7; D is unclear. Germline CDR1 SGHDN, CDR2 FVKESK. Trimming took 2 bases from V and 6 from J, leaving 5 bases between them. The CDR3 runs 11 residues. CDR3 sequence: CASSQFSEQYF. The CDR3, as DNA: TGTGCCAGCAGCCAATTTAGCGAGCAGTACTTC.

This rearrangement joins TRBV5-4 to TRBJ2-6, with D perhaps assigned TRBD1 or TRBD2 (6 bases each). Germline CDR1 and CDR2: SGHNT and YYREEE (reference sequence). Trimming left V 2 bases short and J 0 bases short, with 9 bases between. The CDR3 is 16 amino acids. CDR3 DNA sequence: TGTGCCAGCAGCTTAAGGGGGGCCTCTGGGGCCAACGTCCTGACTTTC. This codes for CASSLRGASGANVLTF.

This sequence joins TRBV5-4 and TRBJ1-6; D remains unclear. The CDR3 runs 17 residues. V was pared by 4 bases and J by 0 bases, with 14 bases between. Per germline, CDR1 SGHNT and CDR2 YYREEE (reference sequence). CDR3 DNA: TGTGCCAGCAGCGAAGGTGGCAGCAGCTCCTATAATTCACCCCTCCACTTT. Translated, it gives CASSEGGSSSYNSPLHF.

The rearrangement links TRBV7-9 to TRBJ2-3, with 7 bases lining up with TRBD2. V shed 1 base and J 2 bases; nucleotides not matched to a gene: 6. The CDR3 runs to 16 residues. Germline-derived CDR1 and CDR2 are SEHNR and FQNEAQ (reference sequence). CDR3 in amino acids: CASSLGGGTTTDTQYF. DNA for the CDR3: TGTGCCAGCAGCTTAGGCGGGGGTACAACCACAGATACGCAGTATTTT.

There are a few counts of this clone. The chain is built from TRBV4-1 and TRBJ1-5; D not certain. This CDR3 contains 16 residues. CDR1 is MGHRA, CDR2 YSYEKL, per germline. Trimming took 0 bases from V and 3 from J, leaving 12 bases between them. The CDR3 region is CASSQELVRNNQPQHF. The CDR3 DNA sequence: TGCGCCAGCAGCCAAGAACTCGTCAGAAACAATCAGCCCCAGCATTTT.

The J gene is TRBJ2-5, the V gene TRBV30; tentatively, D is TRBD2 (6 bases). CDR3 length equals 14 residues. V lost 5 bases and J 4 bases, leaving 17 bases between the germline ends. The germline CDR1 and CDR2 sequences are GTSNPN and SVGIG (reference sequence). The CDR3 protein is CAWSLAGGRETQYF. CDR3 DNA sequence: TGTGCCTGGTCATTAGCCGGAGGGAGAGAGACCCAGTACTTC.

This clone occurred once. This chain connects TRBV29-1 to TRBJ2-7; possible D gene TRBD2, 6 bases. This CDR3 region has 14 residues. Germline CDR1 SQVTM, CDR2 ANQGSEA. Trimming removed 4 bases at V and 2 bases at J, with 15 bases between. The CDR3 reads CSVVEFSGTYEQYF. For the CDR3, the DNA is TGCAGCGTTGTAGAGTTTAGCGGAACCTACGAGCAGTACTTC.

V is TRBV9 and J is TRBJ2-1, with D tentatively TRBD2 (5 bases). Trimming stripped 0 bases from V and 4 bases from J, with 14 bases between. Germline V gene data show CDR1 as SGDLS and CDR2 as YYNGEE. The CDR3 covers 16 residues. The CDR3 loop is CASSVASGLVYNEQFF. The CDR3 region has the DNA TGTGCCAGCAGCGTAGCTTCCGGACTTGTTTACAATGAGCAGTTCTTC.

CDR3 sequence: CASRMGKTEAFF. The DNA for the CDR3 is TGTGCCAGCAGGATGGGGAAGACTGAAGCTTTCTTT. The rearrangement uses TRBV27 and TRBJ1-1; D uncertain. The length of the CDR3 is 12 residues. The ends were cut back, 6 bases at V and 5 bases at J, with 10 bases in the middle. Germline CDR1 and CDR2: MNHEY and SMNVEV (reference sequence).

The chain recombines TRBV19 with TRBJ2-7; 7 nucleotides align to TRBD1. Germline V gene lookup returns CDR1 LNHDA and CDR2 SQIVND (reference sequence). Trimming at V came to 3 bases and at J to 3 bases, leaving 8 bases not matched to a gene. The CDR3 runs to 15 residues. The CDR3 here is CASSIIRGQSYEQYF. Written as DNA, the CDR3 is TGTGCCAGTAGTATTATCAGGGGACAGAGCTACGAGCAGTACTTC. Complete variable domain (other parts from reference TRBV19 and TRBJ2-7): DGGITQSPKYLFRKEGQNVTLSCEQNLNHDAMYWYRQDPGQGLRLIYYSQIVNDFQKGDIAEGYSVSREKKESFPLTVTSAQKNPTAFYLCASSIIRGQSYEQYFGPGTRLTVT.

The chain is built from TRBV5-1 and TRBJ2-2, with 8 bases that match TRBD2. With V trimmed by 4 bases and J by 0 bases, 11 bases remained unmatched. Germline CDR1 SGHRS, CDR2 YFSETQ. The CDR3 extends over 18 amino acids. The CDR3 is CASSPERGGRTNTGELFF. In DNA form, the CDR3 reads TGCGCCAGCAGCCCCGAACGCGGGGGGAGGACGAACACCGGGGAGCTGTTTTTT.

This clone was seen only once. The gene calls are TRBV5-4 and TRBJ2-7; 9 positions agree with TRBD1. Per germline, CDR1 SGHNT and CDR2 YYREEE (reference sequence). J lost 0 bases, V lost 4 bases, and 8 bases had no gene match. This CDR3 comprises 16 residues. The CDR3 nucleotides read TGTGCCAGCAGCATAACCGGGACAGGGAGCTCCTACGAGCAGTACTTC. Protein: CASSITGTGSSYEQYF.

The chain uses TRBV9 and TRBJ2-1, with TRBD2 matching 8 bases. Trimming took 4 bases from V and 7 from J; bases not matched to a gene: 10. This CDR3 is 15 amino acids long. Germline V gives CDR1 SGDLS, CDR2 YYNGEE. The CDR3 bases are TGTGCCAGCAGCCCGTCGGGACTAGTGGGGAATGAGCAGTTCTTC. Its translation is CASSPSGLVGNEQFF. The whole variable domain, filled in from reference TRBV9 and TRBJ2-1, reads DSGVTQTPKHLITATGQRVTLRCSPRSGDLSVYWYQQSLDQGLQFLIQYYNGEERAKGNILERFSAQQFPDLHSELNLSSLELGDSALYFCASSPSGLVGNEQFFGPGTRLTVL.

J is TRBJ2-3 and V is TRBV6-5, with D possibly matching TRBD2 (5 bases). This CDR3 comprises 14 residues. Germline V gene lookup returns CDR1 MNHEY and CDR2 SVGAGI. Between the trimmed V and J ends, which lost 6 bases and 1 base, there was a span of 11 bases. In nucleotides, the CDR3 is TGTGCCAGCAGACTAGATCTCCGCACAGATACGCAGTATTTT. Amino acid sequence: CASRLDLRTDTQYF.

This clone was observed a handful of times. V gene TRBV19 combines with J gene TRBJ1-5; D unclear. The CDR3 sequence is 16 residues long. Trimming stripped 3 bases from V and 0 bases from J, with 12 bases between. CDR1 and CDR2 from the germline V gene are LNHDA and SQIVND (reference sequence). CDR3 in amino acids: CASSMGSGYSNQPQHF. In DNA form, the CDR3 reads TGTGCCAGTAGTATGGGATCGGGTTATAGCAATCAGCCCCAGCATTTT.

About this clone itself: Different DNA sequences within this sample yield the same CDR3. V and J are TRBV9 and TRBJ2-7, with a possible D match to TRBD2 (6 bases). V was pared by 1 base and J by 6 bases, with 8 bases between. CDR1 is SGDLS and CDR2 is YYNGEE in the germline V gene. This CDR3 region has 12 residues. Here the CDR3 reads CASSVTGGEQYF. The CDR3 DNA follows: TGTGCCAGCAGCGTAACCGGGGGCGAGCAGTACTTC. The full variable domain, with the rest looked up from reference TRBV9 and TRBJ2-7, is DSGVTQTPKHLITATGQRVTLRCSPRSGDLSVYWYQQSLDQGLQFLIQYYNGEERAKGNILERFSAQQFPDLHSELNLSSLELGDSALYFCASSVTGGEQYFGPGTRLTVT.

The V and J genes are TRBV7-9 and TRBJ2-3; unclear D gene. Germline-derived CDR1 and CDR2 are SEHNR and FQNEAQ (reference sequence). CDR3 size: 12 residues. V lost 5 bases to trimming and J lost 5 bases, with 8 bases between them. The CDR3 loop is CASSLLLDTQYF. The CDR3 DNA is TGTGCCAGCAGCCTACTCTTAGATACGCAGTATTTT. Using reference TRBV7-9 and TRBJ2-3 for the parts outside the CDR3, the full variable domain is DTGVSQNPRHKITKRGQNVTFRCDPISEHNRLYWYRQTLGQGPEFLTYFQNEAQLEKSRLLSDRFSAERPKGSFSTLEIQRTEQGDSAMYLCASSLLLDTQYFGPGTRLTVL.

The CDR3 coding sequence is TGTGCCAGCAGTTACAACAGATATAGCAATCAGCCCCAGCATTTT. Residues: CASSYNRYSNQPQHF. V usage is TRBV6-5 and J usage is TRBJ1-5; D is undetermined. This CDR3 has 15 residues. Trimming left V 2 bases short and J 0 bases short, with 8 bases between. Looked up from germline, CDR1 is MNHEY and CDR2 is SVGAGI.

The genes are TRBV2 and TRBJ1-6; TRBD1 might be the D (5 bases). Trimming took off 6 bases at V and 10 bases at J, with 16 bases between the two ends. The CDR3 is 14 residues long. The germline gives CDR1 SNHLY, CDR2 FYNNEI. The DNA for the CDR3 is TGTGCCAGCAGGGGGACCGTGGGGTCCTCACCCCTCCACTTT. This codes for CASRGTVGSSPLHF.

V is TRBV18 and J is TRBJ1-5, with D hard to call. Germline V gene data show CDR1 as KGHSH and CDR2 as LQKENI. Trimming took 0 bases from V and 5 from J, leaving 11 bases between them. CDR3 size: 15 residues. The CDR3 coding sequence is TGTGCCAGCTCACCACCAATGGGTGGGGATCAGCCCCAGCATTTT. Amino acid sequence: CASSPPMGGDQPQHF.

The V gene is TRBV6-1, the J gene TRBJ2-5; 7 positions match TRBD1. Per germline, CDR1 MNHNS and CDR2 SASEGT. There are 14 residues in the CDR3. Trimming removed 7 bases from V and 5 bases from J; junction bases left unmatched: 10. The CDR3 spells CASTAQGPGETQYF. The CDR3, as DNA: TGTGCCAGCACAGCACAGGGGCCAGGGGAGACCCAGTACTTC.

V usage is TRBV6-1 and J usage is TRBJ2-6, with D unclear. The germline gives CDR1 MNHNS, CDR2 SASEGT. The V end lost 8 bases, the J end lost 0 bases, and 8 bases lay between the germline ends. The CDR3 length is 14 residues. CDR3 DNA: TGTGCCAGCGGCCTAAGCTCTGGGGCCAACGTCCTGACTTTC. It codes for CASGLSSGANVLTF.